Each of the 16 T cell receptor beta chains below was sequenced from the same sample in a study of T-cell memory formation after mild COVID-19. TCRdb independently ran MiXCR on the 5' RACE reads; one entry per CDR3 protein. The sample gives approximately 51,000 distinct CDR3 sequences, over 8.5% of which show up once; 12% is in the top ten. What was sequenced was PBMCs or a T cell subset sorted from them (not recorded which). The receptors originated from an adult woman who had mild COVID-19 (a few samples of this study predate the infection). Cell type and time point are not known.

This clonotype was observed at least ten times. The chain carries TRBV7-9 and TRBJ2-7, with 9 bases identical to TRBD1. The length of the CDR3 is 14 residues. Germline V gene lookup returns CDR1 SEHNR and CDR2 FQNEAQ (reference sequence). The V gene end was trimmed by 4 bases and the J gene end by 5 bases; junction bases not matched to a gene: 6. The chain's CDR3 is CASSWDRESHEQYF. The CDR3 nucleotides are TGTGCCAGCAGCTGGGACAGGGAATCTCACGAGCAGTACTTC. Using reference TRBV7-9 and TRBJ2-7 for the parts outside the CDR3, the full variable domain is DTGVSQNPRHKITKRGQNVTFRCDPISEHNRLYWYRQTLGQGPEFLTYFQNEAQLEKSRLLSDRFSAERPKGSFSTLEIQRTEQGDSAMYLCASSWDRESHEQYFGPGTRLTVT.

In its sample, this clonotype was seen a few times. The CDR3 loop reads CASSIGNEQFF. DNA for the CDR3: TGTGCCAGTAGTATAGGAAATGAGCAGTTCTTC. The chain carries TRBV19 and TRBJ2-1, with no clear D. The germline V gene has CDR1 LNHDA and CDR2 SQIVND (reference sequence). Trimming removed 1 base from V and 7 bases from J, with 2 bases in between. The CDR3 runs to 11 residues.

The table lists this clonotype with many counts. The chain couples TRBV7-2 to TRBJ1-6, with no clear D. From germline, CDR1 is SGHTA and CDR2 FQGNSA. The germline V and J ends were trimmed by 7 bases and 0 bases, with 13 bases remaining between them. The CDR3 totals 16 residues. CDR3 nucleotide sequence: TGTGCCAGCACCCCTATCAGGTTCTCCTATAATTCACCCCTCCACTTT. Protein sequence: CASTPIRFSYNSPLHF.

The table lists this clonotype with a few counts. The chain joins TRBV20-1 to TRBJ2-5; D not resolved. From germline, CDR1 is DFQATT and CDR2 SNEGSKA (reference sequence). This CDR3 contains 14 residues. V was clipped by 6 bases and J by 2 bases, with 16 bases between them. The DNA of the CDR3 is TGCAGTGCAGAGGATCTAATTAAACAAGAGACCCAGTACTTC. Translation: CSAEDLIKQETQYF.

This clonotype has only a few counts. This chain's CDR3 is CASSFREGATEAFF. The CDR3 DNA follows: TGCGCCAGCAGCTTTCGGGAGGGCGCCACTGAAGCTTTCTTT. The V gene is TRBV5-1, the J gene TRBJ1-1; unclear D gene. The CDR3 covers 14 residues. Trimming cost V 2 bases and J 4 bases, with 12 bases left between them. The germline CDR1 and CDR2 sequences are SGHRS and YFSETQ.

This clonotype was recorded a few times. This chain joins TRBV9 and TRBJ2-3; TRBD1 is a possible D gene (6 bases). The CDR3 loop spans 17 amino acids. Germline V gene data show CDR1 as SGDLS and CDR2 as YYNGEE. V shed 0 bases and J shed 0 bases, with 14 bases lying between them. The CDR3 here is CASSVATGTRSTDTQYF. For the CDR3, the DNA is TGTGCCAGCAGCGTAGCTACGGGGACACGGAGCACAGATACGCAGTATTTT.

This clonotype was counted only a few times. This chain links TRBV3-1 with TRBJ2-7; D gene unclear. This CDR3 is 14 amino acids long. Germline V lookup: CDR1 LGHDT, CDR2 YNNKEL (reference sequence). Trimming stripped 0 bases from V and 10 bases from J, with 16 bases between. CDR3 sequence reads: CASSQDLTVGDQYF. CDR3 DNA sequence: TGTGCCAGCAGCCAAGATTTAACGGTTGGTGACCAGTACTTC.

This clonotype was observed a few times. The chain links TRBV5-4 to TRBJ2-3; D unclear. Trimming removed 6 bases from V and 3 bases from J, with 8 bases in between. Germline-derived CDR1 and CDR2 are SGHNT and YYREEE (reference sequence). The CDR3 length is 12 residues. The CDR3 sequence: CASTATTDTQYF. CDR3 bases: TGTGCCAGCACCGCGACGACAGATACGCAGTATTTT.

This clonotype occurred a few times. The chain employs TRBV5-1 and TRBJ2-7, with D hard to call. Germline CDR1 SGHRS, CDR2 YFSETQ. Trimming cost V 4 bases and J 0 bases, with 41 bases left between them. The CDR3 consists of 24 residues. CDR3 amino acids: CASSPPFRARDNPYTILSSYEQYF. For the CDR3, the DNA is TGCGCCAGCAGCCCGCCCTTCCGGGCTAGAGACAACCCCTATACCATCCTGAGCTCCTACGAGCAGTACTTC. Supplemented by reference TRBV5-1 and TRBJ2-7, the full variable domain reads KAGVTQTPRYLIKTRGQQVTLSCSPISGHRSVSWYQQTPGQGLQFLFEYFSETQRNKGNFPGRFSGRQFSNSRSEMNVSTLELGDSALYLCASSPPFRARDNPYTILSSYEQYFGPGTRLTVT.

The chain employs TRBV7-9 and TRBJ2-1; 11 bases fit TRBD1. Germline trimming cut 2 bases from V and 6 bases from J; bases unmatched to any gene: 3. This CDR3 has 15 residues. Germline CDR1 is SEHNR and CDR2 is FQNEAQ (reference sequence). The CDR3 loop is CASSLLGTGGNEQFF. The CDR3 DNA is TGTGCCAGCAGCTTATTAGGGACAGGGGGCAATGAGCAGTTCTTC.

This clonotype showed up many times. The chain combines TRBV7-2 with TRBJ2-3; 7 bases fit TRBD1. Germline CDR1 SGHTA, CDR2 FQGNSA. V was clipped by 3 bases and J by 5 bases; unmatched bases: 2. This CDR3 has 13 amino acids. The CDR3 reads CASSFTGVDTQYF. CDR3 bases: TGTGCCAGCAGCTTTACAGGGGTAGATACGCAGTATTTT. The full variable domain, rest sourced from reference TRBV7-2 and TRBJ2-3, is GAGVSQSPSNKVTEKGKDVELRCDPISGHTALYWYRQSLGQGLEFLIYFQGNSAPDKSGLPSDRFSAERTGGSVSTLTIQRTQQEDSAVYLCASSFTGVDTQYFGPGTRLTVL.

This clonotype was counted a few times. The V call is TRBV6-6, the J call TRBJ1-1; D ambiguous. Germline V lookup: CDR1 MNHNY, CDR2 SVGAGI (reference sequence). V was shortened by 2 bases and J by 0 bases, with 13 bases between the two germline ends. The CDR3 is 16 amino acids. The CDR3 here is CASSYKSPGVNTEAFF. CDR3 nucleotide sequence: TGTGCCAGCAGTTACAAGTCCCCCGGGGTGAACACTGAAGCTTTCTTT.

In the case of this clonotype: Its ends do not fully match the called genes, so a read error is possible. The chain couples TRBV6-6 to TRBJ1-5; D gene ambiguous. Per germline, CDR1 MNHNY and CDR2 SVGAGI (reference sequence). There are 13 residues in the CDR3. CDR3 DNA sequence: TGTGTCAGCAGTTACTCGATAGGGCAGCCCCAGCATTTT. This codes for CVSSYSIGQPQHF.

This rearrangement joins TRBV7-3 to TRBJ1-1, with D unresolved. Germline V gene lookup returns CDR1 SGHTA and CDR2 FQGTGA. This CDR3 is built from 13 residues. Deletions cut 2 bases from V and 1 base from J, with 5 bases between. The CDR3 protein is CASSLQRNTEAFF. The CDR3 DNA is TGTGCCAGCAGCTTACAGAGGAACACTGAAGCTTTCTTT. The full variable domain, its missing parts supplied by reference TRBV7-3 and TRBJ1-1, is GAGVSQTPSNKVTEKGKYVELRCDPISGHTALYWYRQSLGQGPEFLIYFQGTGAADDSGLPNDRFFAVRPEGSVSTLKIQRTERGDSAVYLCASSLQRNTEAFFGQGTRLTVV.

The CDR3 loop reads CATSRDGGASSYEQYF. CDR3 coding DNA: TGTGCCACCAGCAGAGATGGGGGGGCCTCCTCCTACGAGCAGTACTTC. The chain is built from TRBV15 and TRBJ2-7; D may be TRBD2 (7 bases). The germline V gene encodes CDR1 LNHNV and CDR2 YYDKDF (reference sequence). The CDR3 runs 16 residues. V was shortened by 0 bases and J by 0 bases, with 12 bases between the two germline ends.

This chain links TRBV4-3 with TRBJ2-1, with D unclear. The CDR3 is 14 amino acids. V was clipped by 4 bases and J by 9 bases, with 16 bases between them. Per germline, CDR1 LGHNA and CDR2 YSLEER. The CDR3 coding sequence is TGCGCCAGCAGCCCTCTAGTTCGAGTCTCTGAGCAGTTCTTC. Translating it yields CASSPLVRVSEQFF.